The TCR beta chain under discussion was sequenced for a study of technical replicates of blood from several donors. Using immunoSEQ multiplex PCR, the repertoire was profiled, and TCRdb retains in-frame clones only, with some absent. The table includes fewer than 20,000 clones, 70% to 85% detected once. J gave up 5 bases and V 1 base, and 6 bases lay outside the gene matches. This CDR3 region has 16 residues. Germline-derived CDR1 and CDR2 are MNHEY and SVGAGI. The sample comprised PBMCs. This TCR derives from a human donor in good health. Some clones in this sample may be carry-over from other donors' samples. V and J are TRBV6-5 and TRBJ1-2; 11 positions match TRBD1. This CDR3 is CASSYFRTGGGYGYTF. The CDR3 DNA reads as TGTGCCAGCAGTTACTTCAGGACAGGGGGCGGGTATGGCTACACCTTC.